What follows are 16 T cell receptor beta chains derived from one specimen sequenced in a study of blood T cell repertoires in COVID-19. The protocol was immunoSEQ multiplex PCR, while the TCRdb copy is restricted to in-frame clones and leaves out a portion. The table has 350,000 to 400,000 clones, 90% seen once. The material sequenced was peripheral blood. These receptors were collected from a man between 18 and 29 years old with active or convalescent COVID-19.

The genes are TRBV6-5 and TRBJ1-2; maybe TRBD1 (6 bases). The length of the CDR3 is 12 residues. Germline CDR1 reads MNHEY; CDR2 reads SVGAGI. Trimming removed 6 bases at V and 6 bases at J, with 11 bases between. This chain's CDR3 is CASRQGLDGYTF. The CDR3 region has the DNA TGTGCCAGCAGACAGGGTCTGGATGGCTACACCTTC.

Only one count was recorded for this clone. The chain joins TRBV6-2 or TRBV6-3 to TRBJ2-7; 9 nucleotides match TRBD1. The CDR3 is made up of 14 amino acids. CDR1 is MNHEY, CDR2 SVGEGT, per germline. V trimming: 2 bases; J trimming: 5 bases; junction bases outside the gene matches: 4. CDR3 nucleotide sequence: TGTGCCAGCAGTTACGGACAGGGGAGACACGAGCAGTACTTC. Amino acid sequence: CASSYGQGRHEQYF.

The chain uses TRBV19 and TRBJ2-5; TRBD1 agrees at 10 bases. The CDR3 runs to 15 residues. The V and J ends lost 5 bases and 5 bases, in that order; junction bases with no gene match: 8. Per the germline V gene, CDR1 is LNHDA and CDR2 is SQIVND (reference sequence). CDR3 nucleotide sequence: TGTGCCAGTAGTGGGACCGGGACAGGGGAGGAGACCCAGTACTTC. This translates into CASSGTGTGEETQYF. The full variable domain, its missing parts supplied by reference TRBV19 and TRBJ2-5, is DGGITQSPKYLFRKEGQNVTLSCEQNLNHDAMYWYRQDPGQGLRLIYYSQIVNDFQKGDIAEGYSVSREKKESFPLTVTSAQKNPTAFYLCASSGTGTGEETQYFGPGTRLLVL.

The chain has TRBV28 and TRBJ2-7; the match to TRBD1 covers 9 bases. Germline V CDR1 and CDR2: MDHEN, SYDVKM. The CDR3 totals 17 residues. Losses at the gene ends were 4 bases for V and 4 bases for J; bases not matched to a gene: 14. The CDR3 DNA follows: TGTGCCAGCAGTTCGTCACTCCGGGACAGGGATTCGTACGAGCAGTACTTC. As protein: CASSSSLRDRDSYEQYF.

The chain links TRBV6-2 or TRBV6-3 to TRBJ2-1, with 16 bases matching TRBD2. J lost 4 bases, V lost 2 bases, and 8 bases had no gene match. The CDR3 consists of 19 residues. Germline CDR1 MNHEY, CDR2 SVGEGT. CDR3 bases: TGTGCCAGCAGTTACCTGGGACTAGCGGGAGGGCCCAAATACAATGAGCAGTTCTTC. It yields the protein CASSYLGLAGGPKYNEQFF.

This chain uses TRBV25-1 with TRBJ2-3, with 12 nucleotides matching TRBD2. After removal of 2 bases from V and 4 bases from J, the junction contained 10 bases not matched to a gene. The V gene's germline CDR1 is MGHDK and CDR2 SYGVNS. The CDR3 is made up of 18 amino acids. The CDR3, as DNA: TGTGCCAGCAGTGAAATAACTAGCGGGGGGCGGGTAGCAGATACGCAGTATTTT. Encoded protein: CASSEITSGGRVADTQYF.

This clone was seen just once. The V and J genes are TRBV7-9 and TRBJ2-2, with D perhaps matching TRBD1 (5 bases). The CDR3 is 16 residues long. Germline V lookup: CDR1 SEHNR, CDR2 FQNEAQ (reference sequence). The V and J ends lost 1 base and 3 bases respectively, with 12 bases between them. The CDR3 DNA sequence: TGTGCCAGCAGCTTAGGTCCCACAGGATACACCGGGGAGCTGTTTTTT. This codes for CASSLGPTGYTGELFF. The full variable domain, rest sourced from reference TRBV7-9 and TRBJ2-2, is DTGVSQNPRHKITKRGQNVTFRCDPISEHNRLYWYRQTLGQGPEFLTYFQNEAQLEKSRLLSDRFSAERPKGSFSTLEIQRTEQGDSAMYLCASSLGPTGYTGELFFGEGSRLTVL.

The chain links TRBV18 to TRBJ2-7, with a weak D call TRBD2 (6 bases). CDR1 and CDR2 (germline): KGHSH, LQKENI. The V gene lost 0 bases and the J gene lost 2 bases, with 11 bases spanning the gap. This CDR3 has 15 amino acids. The CDR3 bases are TGTGCCAGCTCACCACCCGGAGGGTCAGCCTACGAGCAGTACTTC. Encoded protein: CASSPPGGSAYEQYF.

The chain recombines TRBV27 with TRBJ2-7, with 12 bases matching TRBD2. CDR3 size: 15 residues. The V gene's germline CDR1 is MNHEY and CDR2 SMNVEV (reference sequence). J was trimmed by 3 bases and V by 5 bases; bases with no gene match: 5. The CDR3 bases are TGTGCCAGCAGTCCCCTAGCGGGGGGGGGCTACGAGCAGTACTTC. This sequence encodes CASSPLAGGGYEQYF.

The J gene is TRBJ1-6, the V gene TRBV11-3; 12 bases map to TRBD1. Germline CDR1 and CDR2: SGHNT and YENEEA. This CDR3 has 17 amino acids. V dropped 5 bases and J dropped 6; count of bases not matched to a gene: 8. CDR3: CASSEPGQGASNSPLHF. As DNA, the CDR3 is TGTGCCAGCAGCGAACCGGGACAGGGGGCTTCTAATTCACCCCTCCACTTT.

This clone turned up a few times. Other DNA sequences in the sample encode the same CDR3. This rearrangement joins TRBV28 to TRBJ1-5; D ambiguous. CDR1 and CDR2 from the germline V gene are MDHEN and SYDVKM. V was cut by 3 bases and J by 0 bases, with 9 bases left in between. This CDR3 has 15 residues. This CDR3 is CASSFSVYSNQPQHF. The CDR3, as DNA: TGTGCCAGCAGTTTTTCAGTTTATAGCAATCAGCCCCAGCATTTT.

V is TRBV20-1 and J is TRBJ1-3, with a weak D call TRBD1 (5 bases). CDR1 is DFQATT and CDR2 is SNEGSKA in the germline V gene (reference sequence). The CDR3 is 16 residues long. V lost 3 bases and J 1 base, leaving 16 bases between the germline ends. CDR3 in DNA: TGCAGTGCTAGTTTCTCCGGACATTCGTCTGGAAACACCATATATTTT. Its protein is CSASFSGHSSGNTIYF.

In this sample, this clone turned up once. The rearrangement uses TRBV6-5 and TRBJ1-5; no clear D. Germline CDR1 reads MNHEY; CDR2 reads SVGAGI. V lost 6 bases and J lost 0, with 9 bases in between. The CDR3 covers 14 residues. The CDR3 reads CASSKQYSNQPQHF. The CDR3 region has the DNA TGTGCCAGCAGCAAACAGTATAGCAATCAGCCCCAGCATTTT.

The V gene is TRBV19, the J gene TRBJ1-5, with TRBD1 as a possible D gene (6 bases). V was trimmed by 4 bases and J by 5 bases, leaving 12 bases between them. The length of the CDR3 is 14 residues. Germline CDR1 reads LNHDA; CDR2 reads SQIVND (reference sequence). The DNA for the CDR3 is TGTGCCAGTAGTACGAACAGGGTTGATCAGCCCCAGCATTTT. Translated: CASSTNRVDQPQHF.

The V and J genes are TRBV6-1 and TRBJ1-2, with D hard to call. CDR3 length: 13 amino acids. Trimming took 2 bases from V and 4 from J, leaving 8 bases between them. Germline V CDR1 and CDR2: MNHNS, SASEGT. The CDR3 here is CASSESRGYGYTF. The CDR3 DNA reads TGTGCCAGCAGTGAAAGCCGGGGCTATGGCTACACCTTC.

The J gene is TRBJ1-5, the V gene TRBV28; a possible D gene is TRBD1 (5 bases). This CDR3 has 16 amino acids. V gave up 7 bases and J gave up 3 bases, with 19 bases separating them. Germline CDR1 is MDHEN and CDR2 is SYDVKM. The CDR3 loop reads CASTFTAGGVNQPQHF. The CDR3 bases are TGTGCCAGCACTTTTACCGCCGGGGGGGTCAATCAGCCCCAGCATTTT.